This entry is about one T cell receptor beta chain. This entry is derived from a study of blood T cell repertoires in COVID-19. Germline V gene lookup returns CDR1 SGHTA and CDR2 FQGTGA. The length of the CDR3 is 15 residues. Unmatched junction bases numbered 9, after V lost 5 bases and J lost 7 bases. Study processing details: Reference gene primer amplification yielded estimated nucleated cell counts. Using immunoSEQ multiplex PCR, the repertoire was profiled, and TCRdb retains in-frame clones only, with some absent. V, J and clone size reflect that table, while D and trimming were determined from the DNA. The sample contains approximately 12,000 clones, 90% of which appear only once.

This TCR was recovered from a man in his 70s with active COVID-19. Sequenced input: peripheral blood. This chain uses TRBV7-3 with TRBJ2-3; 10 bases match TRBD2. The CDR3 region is CASSPLAGGPNTQYF. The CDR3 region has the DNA TGTGCCAGCAGCCCCTTAGCGGGGGGCCCTAATACGCAGTATTTT.